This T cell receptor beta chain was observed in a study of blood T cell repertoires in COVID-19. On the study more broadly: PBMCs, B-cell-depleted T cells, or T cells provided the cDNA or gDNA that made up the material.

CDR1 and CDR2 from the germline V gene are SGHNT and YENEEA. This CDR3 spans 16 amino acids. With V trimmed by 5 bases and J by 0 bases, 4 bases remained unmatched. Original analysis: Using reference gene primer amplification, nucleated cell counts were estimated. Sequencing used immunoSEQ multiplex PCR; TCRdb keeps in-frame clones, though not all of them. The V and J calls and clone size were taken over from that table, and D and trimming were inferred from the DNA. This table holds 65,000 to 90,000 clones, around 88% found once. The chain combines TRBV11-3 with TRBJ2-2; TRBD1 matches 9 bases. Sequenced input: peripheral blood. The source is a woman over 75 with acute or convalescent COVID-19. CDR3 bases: TGTGCCAGCAGCCTTGGGACAGGGACGAACACCGGGGAGCTGTTTTTT. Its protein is CASSLGTGTNTGELFF. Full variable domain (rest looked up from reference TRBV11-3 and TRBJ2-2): EAGVVQSPRYKIIEKKQPVAFWCNPISGHNTLYWYLQNLGQGPELLIRYENEEAVDDSQLPKDRFSAERLKGVDSTLKIQPAELGDSAVYLCASSLGTGTNTGELFFGEGSRLTVL.